These T cell receptor beta chains were read from a single sample in a study of technical replicates of blood from several donors. Clones were sequenced by immunoSEQ multiplex PCR, and TCRdb holds only the in-frame ones, with some missing. In the table there are more than 65,000 clones, roughly 95% of which are singletons. Sequencing was performed on T cells isolated from PBMCs. Every receptor here comes from a human donor in good health. Each CDR3 is given with its conserved first and last residue.

>TRBJ1-1|TRBV4-1
CASSQAPGQLNTEAFF
>TRBJ2-2|TRBV30
CACDRDRTGELFF
>TRBJ2-5|TRBV6-5
CASSYSMIGDTETQYF
>TRBJ2-6|TRBV2
CASSELRRDRVSGANVLTF
>TRBJ2-7|TRBV7-9
CASSDGRGIYYEQYF
>TRBJ2-7|TRBV2
CASRILAHEQYF
>TRBJ2-1|TRBV6-5
CASSYVPAGAIEQFF
>TRBJ1-2|TRBV5-5
CASSSSIQGYYGYTF
>TRBJ1-4|TRBV7-6
CASSLAWRVGTNEKLFF
>TRBJ2-7|TRBV18
CASSLPNPHRAGQEQYF
>TRBJ1-2|TRBV30
CAWSVRSLDGYTF
>TRBJ2-1|TRBV9
CASSDGTSGSRYNEQFF
>TRBJ2-3|TRBV5-1
CASSLEGQGPDTQYF
>TRBJ2-3|TRBV11-2
CASSLDSRGGDTQYF
>TRBJ1-2|TRBV25-1
CASSDPSQGAELYGYTF
>TRBJ1-2|TRBV25-1
CASTFYDDYGYTF